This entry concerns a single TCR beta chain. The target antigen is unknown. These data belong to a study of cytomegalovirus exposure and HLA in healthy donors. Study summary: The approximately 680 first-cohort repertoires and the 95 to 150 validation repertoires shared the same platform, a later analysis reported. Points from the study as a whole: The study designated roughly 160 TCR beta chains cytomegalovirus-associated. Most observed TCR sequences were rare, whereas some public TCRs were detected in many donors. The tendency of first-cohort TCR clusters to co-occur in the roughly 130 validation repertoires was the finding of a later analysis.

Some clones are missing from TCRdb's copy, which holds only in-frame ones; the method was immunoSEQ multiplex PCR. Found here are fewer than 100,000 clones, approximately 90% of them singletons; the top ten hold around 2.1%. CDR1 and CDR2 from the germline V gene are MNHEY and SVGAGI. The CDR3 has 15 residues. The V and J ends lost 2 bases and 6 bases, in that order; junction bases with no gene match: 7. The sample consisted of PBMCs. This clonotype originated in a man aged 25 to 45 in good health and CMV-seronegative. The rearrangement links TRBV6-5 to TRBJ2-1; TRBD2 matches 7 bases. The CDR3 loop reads CASSYRTRGFNEQFF. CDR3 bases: TGTGCCAGCAGTTACCGGACTAGAGGTTTCAATGAGCAGTTCTTC.